This record covers a single TCR beta chain. Its matching antigen is unknown. One entry per CDR3 protein, called by TCRdb with MiXCR from the RT-PCR reads. Among about 480,000 distinct CDR3 sequences listed, roughly 25% were seen once. This sample is part of a study of response to subunit inactivated influenza vaccine. Per germline, CDR1 DFQATT and CDR2 SNEGSKA (reference sequence). Deletions cut 0 bases from V and 5 bases from J, with 13 bases between. There are 15 residues in the CDR3. Study-wide points: T cells newly recruited by each seasonal influenza vaccination are few, the authors suggested.

Sequencing was performed on CD4+ T cells sorted from PBMCs, taken 5 days after vaccination. The genes are TRBV20-1 and TRBJ1-4, with D uncertain. The sequence was collected from a man aged 50 to 60 who received an inactivated influenza vaccine. CDR3 sequence reads: CSAREVGRGNEKLFF. DNA of the CDR3: TGCAGTGCTAGAGAAGTCGGACGGGGAAATGAAAAACTGTTTTTT.